This entry lists 10 T cell receptor beta chains sequenced from one sample in a study of T cell changes during pregnancy in multiple sclerosis. Measured with immunoSEQ multiplex PCR; TCRdb has only the in-frame clones, and not every one. This repertoire shows tens of thousands of clones, about 92% found once; its top ten account for over 1.3%. Source: peripheral blood, taken after pregnancy. The receptors here all came from a female donor with multiple sclerosis, enrolled in a pregnancy study.

This chain joins TRBV6-5 and TRBJ2-1; D is possibly TRBD1 (6 bases). Germline loops: CDR1 MNHEY, CDR2 SVGAGI. This CDR3 spans 14 amino acids. Trimming left V 6 bases short and J 9 bases short, with 18 bases between. DNA of the CDR3: TGTGCCAGCAGAAACCGACAGGATGGCGGTGAGCAGTTCTTC. This codes for CASRNRQDGGEQFF.

This clone came up a few times. The chain joins TRBV10-1 to TRBJ2-7; 9 bases map to TRBD1. Germline trimming cut 8 bases from V and 5 bases from J; bases unmatched to any gene: 10. The CDR3 contains 14 residues. Per germline, CDR1 WNHNN and CDR2 SYGVQD (reference sequence). DNA of the CDR3: TGCGCCAGCGATTTCGGGACAGGGTGGAACGAGCAGTACTTC. This gives the protein CASDFGTGWNEQYF.

The genes are TRBV29-1 and TRBJ2-5, with D perhaps TRBD1 (5 bases). Germline CDR1 and CDR2: SQVTM and ANQGSEA. Between the trimmed V and J ends, which lost 3 bases and 1 base, there was a span of 18 bases. CDR3 size: 16 residues. In nucleotides, the CDR3 is TGCAGCGTTGAGTTCGTCCAGGGCGGCCTCCAAGAGACCCAGTACTTC. It encodes CSVEFVQGGLQETQYF.

The V and J genes are TRBV5-1 and TRBJ1-2; a weak D match, TRBD1 (6 bases). Trimming removed 0 bases at V and 8 bases at J, with 14 bases between. Germline V gene lookup returns CDR1 SGHRS and CDR2 YFSETQ. The CDR3 is 14 residues long. Here the CDR3 DNA reads TGCGCCAGCAGCTTGGCCGGGGACAAGGGAGGCTACACCTTC. It encodes CASSLAGDKGGYTF.

The rearrangement links TRBV4-1 to TRBJ1-1; 11 positions agree with TRBD1. Per germline, CDR1 MGHRA and CDR2 YSYEKL. Losses at the gene ends were 5 bases for V and 1 base for J; bases not matched to a gene: 9. This CDR3 region has 17 residues. CDR3 DNA: TGCGCCAGCAGCGTCCGGGACAGGGGGTTGGGGAACACTGAAGCTTTCTTT. Protein sequence: CASSVRDRGLGNTEAFF.

This chain connects TRBV19 to TRBJ2-1; 7 positions match TRBD2. This CDR3 has 14 residues. Germline-derived CDR1 and CDR2 are LNHDA and SQIVND (reference sequence). Trimming took 6 bases from V and 5 from J; bases not matched to a gene: 7. The CDR3, as DNA: TGTGCCAGTAGCGACGGGAGGTATCACAATGAGCAGTTCTTC. This encodes CASSDGRYHNEQFF.

The gene calls are TRBV28 and TRBJ1-1; TRBD1 agrees at 8 bases. The V segment lost 2 bases and the J segment 4 bases; nucleotides outside the gene matches: 12. Germline CDR1 MDHEN, CDR2 SYDVKM. This CDR3 comprises 17 residues. The CDR3 DNA is TGTGCCAGCAGTTTAACCCCATGGACAGGGTTTGGCACTGAAGCTTTCTTT. The encoded protein is CASSLTPWTGFGTEAFF.

The rearrangement joins TRBV13 to TRBJ1-3; possibly TRBD1 for D (6 bases). Germline V gives CDR1 PRHDT, CDR2 FYEKMQ (reference sequence). V lost 3 bases and J 4 bases, leaving 16 bases between the germline ends. The CDR3 sequence is 16 residues long. The CDR3 sequence: CASSFAYLDSGNTIYF. The CDR3 DNA sequence: TGTGCCAGCAGCTTCGCCTATTTGGACAGCGGAAACACCATATATTTT.

V usage is TRBV5-6 and J usage is TRBJ2-7; TRBD1 aligns across 8 bases. Unmatched junction bases numbered 14, after V lost 9 bases and J lost 3 bases. Germline CDR1 is SGHDT and CDR2 is YYEEEE. The CDR3 is made up of 15 amino acids. The CDR3 sequence is CATRRVETGDYEQYF. Written as DNA, the CDR3 is TGTGCCACCCGACGTGTGGAGACAGGGGACTACGAGCAGTACTTC.

The chain carries TRBV7-9 and TRBJ1-2; no definite D call. The CDR3 runs 14 residues. Germline V gives CDR1 SEHNR, CDR2 FQNEAQ (reference sequence). V shed 1 base and J shed 1 base, with 7 bases lying between them. The CDR3 is CASSLDSINYGYTF. CDR3 bases: TGTGCCAGCAGCTTAGACAGTATTAACTATGGCTACACCTTC.